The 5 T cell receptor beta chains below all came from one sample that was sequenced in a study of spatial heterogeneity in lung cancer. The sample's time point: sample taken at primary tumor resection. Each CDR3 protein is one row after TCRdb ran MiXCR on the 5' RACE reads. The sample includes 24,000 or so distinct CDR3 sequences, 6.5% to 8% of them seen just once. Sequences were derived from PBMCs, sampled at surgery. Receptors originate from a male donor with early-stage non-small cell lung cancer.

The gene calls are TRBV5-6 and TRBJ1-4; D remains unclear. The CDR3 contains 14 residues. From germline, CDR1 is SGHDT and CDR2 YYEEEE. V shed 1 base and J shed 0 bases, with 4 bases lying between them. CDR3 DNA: TGTGCCAGCAGCTTGATACCAACTAATGAAAAACTGTTTTTT. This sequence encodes CASSLIPTNEKLFF.

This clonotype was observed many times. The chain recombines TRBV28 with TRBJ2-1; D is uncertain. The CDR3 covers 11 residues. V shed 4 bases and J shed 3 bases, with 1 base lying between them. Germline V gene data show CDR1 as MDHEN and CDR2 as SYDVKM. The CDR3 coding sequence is TGTGCCAGCAGTTACTACAATGAGCAGTTCTTC. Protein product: CASSYYNEQFF. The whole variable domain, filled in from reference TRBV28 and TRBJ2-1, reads DVKVTQSSRYLVKRTGEKVFLECVQDMDHENMFWYRQDPGLGLRLIYFSYDVKMKEKGDIPEGYSVSREKKERFSLILESASTNQTSMYLCASSYYNEQFFGPGTRLTVL.

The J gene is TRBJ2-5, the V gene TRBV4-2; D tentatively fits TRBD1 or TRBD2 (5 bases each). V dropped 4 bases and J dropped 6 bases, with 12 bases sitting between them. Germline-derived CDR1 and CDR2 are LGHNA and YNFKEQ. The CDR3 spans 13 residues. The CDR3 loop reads CASSPSSGQTQYF. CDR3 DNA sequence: TGTGCCAGCAGCCCGAGCTCGGGACAGACCCAGTACTTC.

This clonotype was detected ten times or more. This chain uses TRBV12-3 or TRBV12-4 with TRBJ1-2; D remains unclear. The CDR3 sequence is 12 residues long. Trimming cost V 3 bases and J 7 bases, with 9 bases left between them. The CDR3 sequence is CASSFWESGYTF. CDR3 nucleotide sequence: TGTGCCAGCAGTTTTTGGGAAAGTGGCTACACCTTC.

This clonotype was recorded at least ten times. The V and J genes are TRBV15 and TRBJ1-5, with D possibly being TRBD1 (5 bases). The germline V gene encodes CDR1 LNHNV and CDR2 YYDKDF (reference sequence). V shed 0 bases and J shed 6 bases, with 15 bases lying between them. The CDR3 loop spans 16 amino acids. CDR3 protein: CATSREVGRVFQPQHF. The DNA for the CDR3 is TGTGCCACCAGCAGAGAGGTTGGCAGGGTTTTTCAGCCCCAGCATTTT.